Listed here are 3 T cell receptor beta chains from one sample, sequenced in a study of T cell responses to AZD1222 COVID-19 vaccine. Only in-frame clones appear in the TCRdb table, and some are missing; sequencing was by immunoSEQ multiplex PCR. Of 200,000 to 250,000 clones in the sample, less than 95% were seen once. This specimen was peripheral blood, taken 28 days after the second dose of the MenACWY control vaccine. These receptors were taken from an adult who received the MenACWY meningococcal vaccine as a control.

The J gene is TRBJ1-1, the V gene TRBV29-1; no firm D call. Between the trimmed V and J ends, which lost 0 bases and 1 base, there was a span of 6 bases. CDR1 SQVTM and CDR2 ANQGSEA come from the germline V gene. CDR3 length: 13 amino acids. CDR3 sequence (DNA): TGCAGCGTTGAAGAAGGCGGGAACACTGAAGCTTTCTTT. It translates to CSVEEGGNTEAFF.

V and J are TRBV27 and TRBJ2-3; TRBD1 matches at 7 bases. V lost 4 bases to trimming and J lost 6 bases; unmatched junction nucleotides: 1. Germline CDR1 MNHEY, CDR2 SMNVEV (reference sequence). The CDR3 has 12 residues. The CDR3 DNA follows: TGTGCCAGCAGTTACAGGGGCGATACGCAGTATTTT. It codes for CASSYRGDTQYF.

J is TRBJ1-3 and V is TRBV28, with D unclear. Trimming pared 6 bases from V and 0 bases from J, leaving 15 bases between. CDR3 size: 16 residues. In germline, CDR1 is MDHEN, CDR2 SYDVKM. This chain's CDR3 is CASSPFGSFSGNTIYF. Here the CDR3 DNA reads TGTGCCAGCAGCCCATTCGGGTCGTTCTCTGGAAACACCATATATTTT.